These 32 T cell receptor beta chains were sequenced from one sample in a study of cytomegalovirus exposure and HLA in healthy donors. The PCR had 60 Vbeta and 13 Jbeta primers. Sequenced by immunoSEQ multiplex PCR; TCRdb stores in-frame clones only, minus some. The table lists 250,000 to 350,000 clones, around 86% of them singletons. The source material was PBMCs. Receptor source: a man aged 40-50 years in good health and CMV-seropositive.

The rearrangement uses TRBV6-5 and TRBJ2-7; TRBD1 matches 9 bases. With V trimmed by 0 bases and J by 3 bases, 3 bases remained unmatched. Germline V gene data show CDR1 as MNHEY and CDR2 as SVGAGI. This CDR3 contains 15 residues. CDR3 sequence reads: CASSYSPDRGYEQYF. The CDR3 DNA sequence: TGTGCCAGCAGTTACTCGCCGGACAGGGGCTACGAGCAGTACTTC.

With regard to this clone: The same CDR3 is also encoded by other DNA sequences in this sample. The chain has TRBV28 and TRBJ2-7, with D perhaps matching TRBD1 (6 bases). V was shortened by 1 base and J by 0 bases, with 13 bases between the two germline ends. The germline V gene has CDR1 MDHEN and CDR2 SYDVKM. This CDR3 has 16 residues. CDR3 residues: CASSLYGQGSSYEQYF. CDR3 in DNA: TGTGCCAGCAGTTTATATGGGCAGGGGAGCTCCTACGAGCAGTACTTC.

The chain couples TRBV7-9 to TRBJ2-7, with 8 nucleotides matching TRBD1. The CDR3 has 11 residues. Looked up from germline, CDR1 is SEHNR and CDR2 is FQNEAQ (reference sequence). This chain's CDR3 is CSGQGLGEQYF. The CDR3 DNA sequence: TGTTCCGGACAGGGTCTTGGTGAGCAGTACTTC.

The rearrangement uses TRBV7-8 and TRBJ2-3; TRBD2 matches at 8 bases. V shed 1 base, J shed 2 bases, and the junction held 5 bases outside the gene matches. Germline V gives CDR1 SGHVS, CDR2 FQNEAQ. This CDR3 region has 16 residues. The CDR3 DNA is TGTGCCAGCAGCTTAGTTCTAGCGGGCCTCACAGATACGCAGTATTTT. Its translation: CASSLVLAGLTDTQYF.

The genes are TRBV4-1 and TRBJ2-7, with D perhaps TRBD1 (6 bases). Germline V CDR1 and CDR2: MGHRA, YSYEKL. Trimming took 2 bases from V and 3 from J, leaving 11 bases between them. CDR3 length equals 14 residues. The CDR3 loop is CASSQYRVGYEQYF. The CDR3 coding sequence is TGCGCCAGCAGCCAATACAGGGTTGGCTACGAGCAGTACTTC.

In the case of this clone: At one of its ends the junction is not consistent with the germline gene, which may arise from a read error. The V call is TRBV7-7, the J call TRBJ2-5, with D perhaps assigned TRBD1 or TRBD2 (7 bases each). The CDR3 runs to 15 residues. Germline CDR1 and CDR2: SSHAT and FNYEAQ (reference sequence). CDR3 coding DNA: TGTGCTAGCAGCTTAGCAGGGGGGGCTATAGAGACCCAGTACTTC. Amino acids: CASSLAGGAIETQYF. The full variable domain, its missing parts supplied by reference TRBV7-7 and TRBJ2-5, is GAGVSQSPRYKVTKRGQDVTLRCDPISSHATLYWYQQALGQGPEFLTYFNYEAQPDKSGLPSDRFSAERPEGSISTLTIQRTEQRDSAMYRCASSLAGGAIETQYFGPGTRLLVL.

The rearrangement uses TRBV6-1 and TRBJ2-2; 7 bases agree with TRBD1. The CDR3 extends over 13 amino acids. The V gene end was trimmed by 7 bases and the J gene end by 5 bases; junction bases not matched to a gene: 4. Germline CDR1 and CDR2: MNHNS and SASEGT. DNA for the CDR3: TGTGCCAGCAATCCACAGGGGACCGGGGAGCTGTTTTTT. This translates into CASNPQGTGELFF.

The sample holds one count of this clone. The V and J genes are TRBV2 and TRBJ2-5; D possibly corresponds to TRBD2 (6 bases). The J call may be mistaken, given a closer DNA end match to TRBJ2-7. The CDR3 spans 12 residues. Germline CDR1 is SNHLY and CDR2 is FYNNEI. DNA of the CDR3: TGTGCCAGCAGCGGGAGTCCATACGAGCAGTACTTC. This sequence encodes CASSGSPYEQYF.

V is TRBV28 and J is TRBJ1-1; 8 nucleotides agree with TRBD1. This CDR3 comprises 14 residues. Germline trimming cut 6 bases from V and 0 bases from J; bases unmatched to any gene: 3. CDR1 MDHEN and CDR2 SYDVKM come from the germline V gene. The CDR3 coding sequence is TGTGCCAGCAGCCTGACAGGGGTGAACACTGAAGCTTTCTTT. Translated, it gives CASSLTGVNTEAFF.

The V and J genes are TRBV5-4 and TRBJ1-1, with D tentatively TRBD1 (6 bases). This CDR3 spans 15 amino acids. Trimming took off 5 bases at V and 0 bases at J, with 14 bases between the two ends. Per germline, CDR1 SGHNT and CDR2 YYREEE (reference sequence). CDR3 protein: CASSFDRLLNTEAFF. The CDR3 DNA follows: TGTGCCAGCAGTTTTGACAGGTTGTTGAACACTGAAGCTTTCTTT.

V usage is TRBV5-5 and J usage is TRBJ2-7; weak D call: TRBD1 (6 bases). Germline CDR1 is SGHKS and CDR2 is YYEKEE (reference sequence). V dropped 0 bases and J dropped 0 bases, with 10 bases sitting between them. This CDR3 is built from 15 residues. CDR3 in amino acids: CASSLETGASYEQYF. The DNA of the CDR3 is TGTGCCAGCAGCTTGGAGACAGGAGCCTCCTACGAGCAGTACTTC. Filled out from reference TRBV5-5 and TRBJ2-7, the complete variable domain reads DAGVTQSPTHLIKTRGQQVTLRCSPISGHKSVSWYQQVLGQGPQFIFQYYEKEERGRGNFPDRFSARQFPNYSSELNVNALLLGDSALYLCASSLETGASYEQYFGPGTRLTVT.

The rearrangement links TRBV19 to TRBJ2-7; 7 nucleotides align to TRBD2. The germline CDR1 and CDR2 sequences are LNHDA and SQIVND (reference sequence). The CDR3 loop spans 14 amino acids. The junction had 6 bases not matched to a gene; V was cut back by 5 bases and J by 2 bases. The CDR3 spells CASSLLSGPYEQYF. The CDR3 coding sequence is TGTGCCAGTAGTCTCCTTAGCGGGCCCTACGAGCAGTACTTC.

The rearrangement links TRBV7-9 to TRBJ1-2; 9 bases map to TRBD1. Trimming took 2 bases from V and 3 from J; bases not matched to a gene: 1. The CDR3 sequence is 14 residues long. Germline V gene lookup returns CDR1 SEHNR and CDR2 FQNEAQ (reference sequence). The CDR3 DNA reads TGTGCCAGCAGCTTAAACAGGGGGCACTATGGCTACACCTTC. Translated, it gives CASSLNRGHYGYTF.

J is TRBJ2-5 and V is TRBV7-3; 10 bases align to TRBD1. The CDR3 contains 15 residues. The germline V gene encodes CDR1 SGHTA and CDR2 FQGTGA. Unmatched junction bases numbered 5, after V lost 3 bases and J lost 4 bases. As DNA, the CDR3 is TGTGCCAGCAGCTTGACAGGGGGCCGGATAGAGACCCAGTACTTC. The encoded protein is CASSLTGGRIETQYF. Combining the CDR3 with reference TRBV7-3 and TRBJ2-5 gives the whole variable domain GAGVSQTPSNKVTEKGKYVELRCDPISGHTALYWYRQSLGQGPEFLIYFQGTGAADDSGLPNDRFFAVRPEGSVSTLKIQRTERGDSAVYLCASSLTGGRIETQYFGPGTRLLVL.

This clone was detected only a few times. The CDR3, as DNA: TGCGCCAGCAGCCAAGATCCCAGGAACTATGGCTACACCTTC. As protein: CASSQDPRNYGYTF. The V call is TRBV4-3, the J call TRBJ1-2; D call uncertain. This CDR3 has 14 residues. Trimming stripped 0 bases from V and 2 bases from J, with 7 bases between. Germline V gene data show CDR1 as LGHNA and CDR2 as YSLEER.

DNA for the CDR3: TGTGCCAGCAGTAAGATGACTAGCGGGGGAGCCTACGAGCAGTACTTC. Its protein is CASSKMTSGGAYEQYF. The rearrangement uses TRBV27 and TRBJ2-7; 12 bases fit TRBD2. After removal of 5 bases from V and 2 bases from J, the junction contained 7 bases not matched to a gene. CDR3 length: 16 amino acids. Germline-derived CDR1 and CDR2 are MNHEY and SMNVEV (reference sequence).

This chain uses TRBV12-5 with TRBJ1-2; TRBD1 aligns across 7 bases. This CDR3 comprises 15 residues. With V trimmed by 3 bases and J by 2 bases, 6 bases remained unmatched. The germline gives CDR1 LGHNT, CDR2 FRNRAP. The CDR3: CASGFTGAPNYGYTF. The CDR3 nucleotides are TGTGCTAGTGGTTTCACAGGGGCCCCCAACTATGGCTACACCTTC.

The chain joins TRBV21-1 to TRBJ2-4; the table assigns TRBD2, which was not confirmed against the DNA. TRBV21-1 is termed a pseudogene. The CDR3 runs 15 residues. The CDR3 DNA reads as TGTGCCAGCAGCAAGGGAGGGACGGTCAAAAACATTCAGTACTTC. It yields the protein CASSKGGTVKNIQYF.

The CDR3 spells CATDMGGRYNEQFF. CDR3 sequence (DNA): TGTGCCACCGATATGGGCGGGCGATACAATGAGCAGTTCTTC. V gene TRBV28 combines with J gene TRBJ2-1; maybe TRBD2 (5 bases). V lost 10 bases to trimming and J lost 4 bases, with 17 bases between them. This CDR3 comprises 14 residues. Germline V CDR1 and CDR2: MDHEN, SYDVKM.

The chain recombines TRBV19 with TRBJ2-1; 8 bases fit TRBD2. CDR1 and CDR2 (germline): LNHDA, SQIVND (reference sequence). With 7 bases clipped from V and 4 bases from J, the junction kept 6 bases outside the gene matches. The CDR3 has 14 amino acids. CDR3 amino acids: CASTASGPYNEQFF. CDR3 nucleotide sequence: TGTGCCAGTACGGCTAGCGGGCCTTACAATGAGCAGTTCTTC.

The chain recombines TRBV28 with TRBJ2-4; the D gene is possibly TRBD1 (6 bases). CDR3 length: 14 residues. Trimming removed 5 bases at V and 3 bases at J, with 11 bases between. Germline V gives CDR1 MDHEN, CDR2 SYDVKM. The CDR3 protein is CASSHPDSKNIQYF. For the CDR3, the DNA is TGTGCCAGCAGTCATCCGGACAGCAAAAACATTCAGTACTTC. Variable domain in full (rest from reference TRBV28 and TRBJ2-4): DVKVTQSSRYLVKRTGEKVFLECVQDMDHENMFWYRQDPGLGLRLIYFSYDVKMKEKGDIPEGYSVSREKKERFSLILESASTNQTSMYLCASSHPDSKNIQYFGAGTRLSVL.

CDR3 nucleotide sequence: TGTGCCTGGTCGGGACTAGCGGGACCCGGGGAGCTGTTTTTT. Amino acid sequence: CAWSGLAGPGELFF. The chain recombines TRBV30 with TRBJ2-2; 13 bases fit TRBD2. This CDR3 region has 14 residues. V trimming: 5 bases; J trimming: 6 bases; junction bases outside the gene matches: 3. Looked up from germline, CDR1 is GTSNPN and CDR2 is SVGIG (reference sequence).

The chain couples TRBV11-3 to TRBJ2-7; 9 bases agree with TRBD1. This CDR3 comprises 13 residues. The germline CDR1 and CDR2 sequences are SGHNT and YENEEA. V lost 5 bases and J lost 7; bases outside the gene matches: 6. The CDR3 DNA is TGTGCCAGCAGCCCGGACAGGGGTAGTGAGCAGTACTTC. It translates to CASSPDRGSEQYF.

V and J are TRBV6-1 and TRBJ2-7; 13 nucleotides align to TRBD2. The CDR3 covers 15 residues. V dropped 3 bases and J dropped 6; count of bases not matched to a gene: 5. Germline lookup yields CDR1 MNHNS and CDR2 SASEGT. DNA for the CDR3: TGTGCCAGCAGTGAGTGGACTAGCGGGAGAAGCGAGCAGTACTTC. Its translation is CASSEWTSGRSEQYF.

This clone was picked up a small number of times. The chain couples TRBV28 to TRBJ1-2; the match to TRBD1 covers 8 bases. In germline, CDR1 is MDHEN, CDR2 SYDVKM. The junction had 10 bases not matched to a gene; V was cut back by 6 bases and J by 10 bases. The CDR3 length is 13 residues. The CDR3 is CASSLGQGYPYTF. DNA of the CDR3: TGTGCCAGCAGCCTTGGACAGGGCTATCCCTACACCTTC.

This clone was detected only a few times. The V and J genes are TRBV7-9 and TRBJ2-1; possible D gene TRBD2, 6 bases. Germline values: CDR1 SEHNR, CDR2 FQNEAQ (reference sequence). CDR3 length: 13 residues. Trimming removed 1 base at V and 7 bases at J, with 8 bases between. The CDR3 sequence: CASSLGLENEQFF. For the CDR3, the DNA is TGTGCCAGCAGCTTAGGACTAGAAAATGAGCAGTTCTTC. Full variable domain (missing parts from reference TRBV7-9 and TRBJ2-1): DTGVSQNPRHKITKRGQNVTFRCDPISEHNRLYWYRQTLGQGPEFLTYFQNEAQLEKSRLLSDRFSAERPKGSFSTLEIQRTEQGDSAMYLCASSLGLENEQFFGPGTRLTVL.

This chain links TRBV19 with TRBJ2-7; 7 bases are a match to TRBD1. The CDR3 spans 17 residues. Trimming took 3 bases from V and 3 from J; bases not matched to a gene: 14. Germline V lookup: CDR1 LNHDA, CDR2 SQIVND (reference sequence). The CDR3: CASSIPRRGTAHYEQYF. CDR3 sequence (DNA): TGTGCCAGTAGTATCCCCCGTAGGGGGACAGCCCACTACGAGCAGTACTTC.

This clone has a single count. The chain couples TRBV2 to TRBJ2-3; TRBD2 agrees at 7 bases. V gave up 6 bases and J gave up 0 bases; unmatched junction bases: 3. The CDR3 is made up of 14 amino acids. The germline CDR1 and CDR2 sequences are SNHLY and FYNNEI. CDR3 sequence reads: CASRGLSSTDTQYF. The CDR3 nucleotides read TGTGCCAGCAGGGGACTAAGTAGCACAGATACGCAGTATTTT.

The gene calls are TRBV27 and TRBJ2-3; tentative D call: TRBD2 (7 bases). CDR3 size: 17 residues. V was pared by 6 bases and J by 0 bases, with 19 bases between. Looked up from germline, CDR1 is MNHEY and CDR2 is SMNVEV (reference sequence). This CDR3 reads CASSTLGGARSTDTQYF. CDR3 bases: TGTGCCAGCAGCACCTTGGGGGGGGCGCGTAGCACAGATACGCAGTATTTT.

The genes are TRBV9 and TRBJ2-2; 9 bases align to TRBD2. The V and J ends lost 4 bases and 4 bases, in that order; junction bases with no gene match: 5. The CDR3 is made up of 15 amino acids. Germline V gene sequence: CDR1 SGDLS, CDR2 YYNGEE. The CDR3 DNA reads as TGTGCCAGCAGCCCGCGGGAGGGTAGCACCGGGGAGCTGTTTTTT. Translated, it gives CASSPREGSTGELFF.

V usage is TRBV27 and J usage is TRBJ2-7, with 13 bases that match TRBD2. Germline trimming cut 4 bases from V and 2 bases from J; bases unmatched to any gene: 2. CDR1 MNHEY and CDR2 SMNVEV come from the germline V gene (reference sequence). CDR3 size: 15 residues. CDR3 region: CASSYGTSGTYEQYF. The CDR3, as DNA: TGTGCCAGCAGTTACGGGACTAGCGGGACCTACGAGCAGTACTTC.

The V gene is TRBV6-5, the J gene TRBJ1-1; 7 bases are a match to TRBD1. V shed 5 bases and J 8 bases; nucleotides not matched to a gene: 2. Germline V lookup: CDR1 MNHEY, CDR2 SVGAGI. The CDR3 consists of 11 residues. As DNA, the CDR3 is TGTGCCAGCAGTCCAGGGGGAGAAGCTTTCTTT. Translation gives CASSPGGEAFF.